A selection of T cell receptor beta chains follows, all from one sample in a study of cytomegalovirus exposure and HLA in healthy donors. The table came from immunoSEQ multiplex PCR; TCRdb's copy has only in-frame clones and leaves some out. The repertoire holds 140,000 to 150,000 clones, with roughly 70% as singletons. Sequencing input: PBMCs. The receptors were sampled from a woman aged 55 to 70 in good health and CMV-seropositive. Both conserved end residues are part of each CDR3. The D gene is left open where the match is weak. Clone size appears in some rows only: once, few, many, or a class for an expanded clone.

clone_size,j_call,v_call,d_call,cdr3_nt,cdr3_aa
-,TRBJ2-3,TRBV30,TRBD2,TGTGCCTGGAAGCGGGAGGGAGGCACAGATACGCAGTATTTT,CAWKREGGTDTQYF
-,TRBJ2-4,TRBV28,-,TGTGCCAGCAGTTTCGGGTTAGCCAAAAACATTCAGTACTTC,CASSFGLAKNIQYF
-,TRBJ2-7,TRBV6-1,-,TGTGCCAGCAGTCCCCGGTATCCCTACGAGCAGTACTTC,CASSPRYPYEQYF
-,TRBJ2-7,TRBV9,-,TGTGCCAGCAGCGTAGGTGTCCCTTCCTACGAGCAGTACTTC,CASSVGVPSYEQYF
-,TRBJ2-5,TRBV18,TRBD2,TGTGCCAGCTCACCAAGGCTGCCGGGAGGAGAGACCCAGTACTTC,CASSPRLPGGETQYF
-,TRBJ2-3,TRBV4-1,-,TGCGCCAGCAGCCAAAGACTACTAGCCACAGATACGCAGTATTTT,CASSQRLLATDTQYF
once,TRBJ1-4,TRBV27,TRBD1,TGTGCCAGCAGTTTAAAGGGACAGGGGACAGCAACTAATGAAAAACTGTTTTTT,CASSLKGQGTATNEKLFF
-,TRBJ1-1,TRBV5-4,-,TGTGCCAGCAGCTGGGGGGGGACGGAAGCTTTCTTT,CASSWGGTEAFF
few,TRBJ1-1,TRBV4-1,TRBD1,TGCGCCAGCAGTCTAGACAGGGGAGCTGAAGCTTTCTTT,CASSLDRGAEAFF
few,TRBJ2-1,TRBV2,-,TGTGCCAGCAGTGAAGGGCAGGGAATCTACTACAATGAGCAGTTCTTC,CASSEGQGIYYNEQFF
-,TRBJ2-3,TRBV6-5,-,TGTGCCAGCAGTTACTCAGGGGGGAGGGCCGCAGATACGCAGTATTTT,CASSYSGGRAADTQYF
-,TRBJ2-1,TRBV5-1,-,TGCGCCAGCAGCTTGGTCTCTAGCGCGACCTACAATGAGCAGTTCTTC,CASSLVSSATYNEQFF
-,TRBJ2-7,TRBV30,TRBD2,TGTGCCTGTAGCGGGAGTGTCTACGAGCAGTACTTC,CACSGSVYEQYF
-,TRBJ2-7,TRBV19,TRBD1,TGTGCCAGTAGTATGGGAGACAGGGGAGCCGAGCAGTACTTC,CASSMGDRGAEQYF
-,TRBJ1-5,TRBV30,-,TGTGCCTGGAGTGTAGGGTACAGTTTGGGAGGTAGCAATCAGCCCCAGCATTTT,CAWSVGYSLGGSNQPQHF
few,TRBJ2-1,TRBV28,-,TGTGCCAGCACCAAGCTCTTAGATGAGCAGTTCTTC,CASTKLLDEQFF
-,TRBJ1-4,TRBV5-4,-,TGTGCCAGCACTGGAGGACCCTCGACTAATGAAAAACTGTTTTTT,CASTGGPSTNEKLFF
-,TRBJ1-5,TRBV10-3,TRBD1,TGTGCCATCAGTGAGGACAGGGGCTATCAGCCCCAGCATTTT,CAISEDRGYQPQHF
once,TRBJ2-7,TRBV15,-,TGTGCCACCAGCAGAGAAGCTGAGGGTAGCTACGAGCAGTACTTC,CATSREAEGSYEQYF
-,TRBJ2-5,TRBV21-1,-,TGTGCCAGCAGCCTCCGGTCAGGGCGAGAGACCCAGTACTTC,CASSLRSGRETQYF
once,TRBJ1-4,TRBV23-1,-,TGCGCCAGCAGTCAAGGTCGTCGGGAAAAACTGTTTTTT,CASSQGRREKLFF
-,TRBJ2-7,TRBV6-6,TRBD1,TGTGCCAGCAGTCGGGGACAGGGGTTCTACGAGCAGTACTTC,CASSRGQGFYEQYF
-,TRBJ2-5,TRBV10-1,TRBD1,TGCGCCAGCAGTGACGGGACAGGCAAGACCCAGTACTTC,CASSDGTGKTQYF
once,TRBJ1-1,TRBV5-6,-,TGTGCCAGCAGCTTAAGAGGGAGGAACACTGAAGCTTTCTTT,CASSLRGRNTEAFF
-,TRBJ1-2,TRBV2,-,TGTGCCAGCCAGGACTTGACCGCCGCCGGCTACACCTTC,CASQDLTAAGYTF
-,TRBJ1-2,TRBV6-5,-,TGTGCCAGCAGTCCTCGCGAGGGGGAAGGCTACACCTTC,CASSPREGEGYTF
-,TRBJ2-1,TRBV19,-,TGTGCCAGTAGTATTGGCCTAGCGATCCACAATGAGCAGTTCTTC,CASSIGLAIHNEQFF
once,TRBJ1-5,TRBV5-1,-,TGCGCCAGCAGCTTGGCCGGGCAGGGGAATCAGCCCCAGCATTTT,CASSLAGQGNQPQHF
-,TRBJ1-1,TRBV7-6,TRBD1,TGTGCCAGCAGCGATCGGGACAGGGGCGAAGCTTTCTTT,CASSDRDRGEAFF
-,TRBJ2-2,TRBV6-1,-,TGTGCCAGCAGTGAAGCGGGGGCAGCCGGGGAGCTGTTTTTT,CASSEAGAAGELFF
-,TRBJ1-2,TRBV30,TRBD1,TGTGCCTGCGCCCGGCGGACAGGGAACGGCTACACCTTC,CACARRTGNGYTF
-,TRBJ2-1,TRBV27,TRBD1,TGTGCCAGCAGTTTCAACAGGGGAAATGAGCAGTTCTTC,CASSFNRGNEQFF
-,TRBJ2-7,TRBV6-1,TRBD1,TGTGCCAGCAACCGGGACAGGTCGTACGAGCAGTACTTC,CASNRDRSYEQYF
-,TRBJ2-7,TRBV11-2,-,TGTGCCAGCAGCTTAGGAGGGCCCGAGCAGTACTTC,CASSLGGPEQYF
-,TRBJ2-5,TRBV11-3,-,TGTGCCAGCAGCTTCCGGGGAGAGACCCAGTACTTC,CASSFRGETQYF
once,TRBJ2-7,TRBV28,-,TGTGCCAGCAGCCCCGGAGGGTCTGTCGAGCAGTACTTC,CASSPGGSVEQYF
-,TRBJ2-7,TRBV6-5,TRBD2,TGTGCCAGCAGTTACTCGGGGGGGACTTACGAGCAGTACTTC,CASSYSGGTYEQYF
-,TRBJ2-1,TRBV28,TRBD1,TGTGCCAGCAGTTTAAGGACAGGGGGCGCTTTGGATGAGCAGTTCTTC,CASSLRTGGALDEQFF
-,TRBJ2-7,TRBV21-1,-,TGTGCCAGCAGCTCGGGCCCCGGGACAGTATTTTACGAGCAGTACTTC,CASSSGPGTVFYEQYF
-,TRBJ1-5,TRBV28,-,TGTGCCAGCACTACACTCGGGCAGCCCCAGCATTTT,CASTTLGQPQHF
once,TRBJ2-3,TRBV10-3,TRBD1,TGTGCCATCAGTACGCGTGGACAGGGGGAAGATACGCAGTATTTT,CAISTRGQGEDTQYF
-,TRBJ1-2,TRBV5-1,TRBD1,TGCGCCAGCAGACGTCCGGGACAGGGGGCGGTTGGTGGCTACACCTTC,CASRRPGQGAVGGYTF